This passage covers 20 T cell receptor beta chains from one sample sequenced in a study of breast tumors, draining lymph nodes, adjacent tissues. Breast cancer patients provided tissue from their axillary draining lymph nodes. TCRdb processed the multiplex PCR reads anew with MiXCR; each CDR3 protein has one entry. The repertoire holds approximately 88,000 distinct CDR3 sequences, with approximately 30% as singletons. The sequenced sample was axillary lymph node tissue. These receptors all come from a female donor with breast cancer. Some clones in this sample may be carry-over from other donors' samples.

The table lists this clonotype with many counts. This chain joins TRBV3-2 and TRBJ2-1; the table assigns TRBD2, which was not confirmed against the DNA. TRBV3-2 is termed a pseudogene. CDR3 size: 16 residues. The CDR3 DNA reads TGTGCCAGCAGCCAAGATGGAGGGGTTTCCTACAATGAGCAGTTCTTC. Translating gives CASSQDGGVSYNEQFF.

This clonotype was observed many times. The V call is TRBV12-3 or TRBV12-4, the J call TRBJ1-5; tentative D call: TRBD1 (5 bases). The ends were cut back, 7 bases at V and 9 bases at J, with 19 bases in the middle. CDR3 length equals 14 residues. The CDR3 protein is CASNPGPTERPQHF. CDR3 coding DNA: TGTGCCAGCAACCCGGGACCTACCGAAAGGCCCCAGCATTTT.

This clonotype was counted at least ten times. The chain is built from TRBV4-2 and TRBJ2-7; 9 bases line up with TRBD2. The CDR3 has 16 amino acids. The V gene's germline CDR1 is LGHNA and CDR2 YNFKEQ. V dropped 1 base and J dropped 2; count of bases not matched to a gene: 6. DNA of the CDR3: TGTGCCAGCAGCCAAGTTAGCGGGAGCGGGGCCTACGAGCAGTACTTC. Translated: CASSQVSGSGAYEQYF.

CDR3 sequence: CASSYSRQGRTEAFF. CDR3 DNA: TGTGCCAGCAGTTACTCCCGACAGGGACGGACTGAAGCTTTCTTT. V is TRBV6-5 and J is TRBJ1-1; TRBD1 agrees at 7 bases. V gave up 0 bases and J gave up 5 bases; unmatched junction bases: 6. The CDR3 runs to 15 residues. Germline V gene sequence: CDR1 MNHEY, CDR2 SVGAGI.

This clonotype was recorded many times. The chain carries TRBV20-1 and TRBJ2-1; a possible D gene is TRBD1 (5 bases). Between the trimmed V and J ends, which lost 4 bases and 9 bases, there was a span of 25 bases. The CDR3 covers 16 residues. CDR1 DFQATT and CDR2 SNEGSKA come from the germline V gene (reference sequence). CDR3 in DNA: TGCAGTGCTACCCCCCCCTTTATACAGGCGGTCGGTGAGCAGTTCTTC. Encoded protein: CSATPPFIQAVGEQFF.

At least ten counts were recorded for this clonotype. The chain joins TRBV3-1 to TRBJ2-7, with D possibly being TRBD2 (5 bases). Germline assignment: CDR1 LGHDT and CDR2 YNNKEL (reference sequence). V lost 1 base and J lost 4, with 11 bases in between. The CDR3 totals 14 residues. The CDR3 sequence: CASSQAGSYYEQYF. The CDR3 DNA follows: TGTGCCAGCAGCCAAGCTGGGAGCTATTACGAGCAGTACTTC.

This clonotype was counted many times. The chain joins TRBV5-1 to TRBJ1-3, with D tentatively TRBD1 (5 bases). Germline CDR1 reads SGHRS; CDR2 reads YFSETQ. V shed 7 bases and J shed 0 bases, with 14 bases lying between them. The CDR3 has 15 amino acids. Here the CDR3 DNA reads TGCGCCAGCTCGGGGGAACAGAGCTCTGGAAACACCATATATTTT. Its protein is CASSGEQSSGNTIYF.

Comments on this clonotype: The CDR3 end shows no conserved phenylalanine or tryptophan, and so a read error is likely. The chain uses TRBV12-3 or TRBV12-4 and TRBJ1-2; D unresolved. CDR3 length: 14 amino acids. Trimming cost V 9 bases and J 1 base, with 15 bases left between them. CDR3 residues: CARIDPGVNYGYTL. Written as DNA, the CDR3 is TGTGCCAGAATCGACCCCGGCGTTAACTATGGCTACACCCTC.

The chain uses TRBV5-4 and TRBJ1-5; TRBD1 matches 9 bases. Germline CDR1 reads SGHNT; CDR2 reads YYREEE (reference sequence). Unmatched junction bases numbered 13, after V lost 0 bases and J lost 3 bases. The CDR3 length is 19 residues. CDR3 residues: CASSLGGQGFGQSNQPQHF. Here the CDR3 DNA reads TGTGCCAGCAGCTTGGGGGGACAGGGTTTCGGGCAGTCCAATCAGCCCCAGCATTTT.

This clonotype was detected only a few times. This may be a read error: a much more frequent sequence differs by one nucleotide. The chain recombines TRBV5-6 with TRBJ2-3; D tentatively fits TRBD1 or TRBD2 (5 bases each). Germline V lookup: CDR1 SGHDT, CDR2 YYEEEE. The ends were cut back, 2 bases at V and 2 bases at J, with 15 bases in the middle. This CDR3 is built from 16 residues. This CDR3 is CASSFKVTGTTDTQYF. CDR3 in DNA: TGTGCCAGCAGCTTTAAGGTTACCGGGACCACAGATACGCAGTATTTT.

This clonotype was observed at least ten times. The chain has TRBV5-1 and TRBJ1-2, with D possibly TRBD1 on 5 matching bases. Trimming took 3 bases from V and 3 from J, leaving 9 bases between them. From germline, CDR1 is SGHRS and CDR2 YFSETQ. The CDR3 sequence is 13 residues long. The CDR3 sequence is CASSYGTDYGYTF. In DNA, the CDR3 is TGCGCCAGCAGCTACGGGACGGACTATGGCTACACCTTC.

The chain is built from TRBV4-2 and TRBJ2-6; D not resolved. Germline V gene lookup returns CDR1 LGHNA and CDR2 YNFKEQ. The CDR3 length is 18 residues. Trimming pared 1 base from V and 0 bases from J, leaving 13 bases between. CDR3 in DNA: TGTGCCAGCAGCCAAGGACTCTTGGACCTCTCTGGGGCCAACGTCCTGACTTTC. Translating gives CASSQGLLDLSGANVLTF.

As concerns this clonotype: Lacking the conserved final phenylalanine or tryptophan, this CDR3 likely reflects a read error. The V and J genes are TRBV20-1 and TRBJ1-2; no definite D call. The CDR3 contains 13 residues. The germline V gene encodes CDR1 DFQATT and CDR2 SNEGSKA (reference sequence). With 4 bases removed from V and 1 base from J, the gap between germline ends came to 10 bases. DNA for the CDR3: TGCAGTGCTACACGAGGGTTTAACTATGGCTACACCCTC. This gives the protein CSATRGFNYGYTL.

This clonotype was counted ten times or more. The chain employs TRBV5-4 and TRBJ1-4, with D perhaps matching TRBD1 (5 bases). Between the trimmed V and J ends, which lost 3 bases and 8 bases, there was a span of 14 bases. Germline assignment: CDR1 SGHNT and CDR2 YYREEE (reference sequence). The CDR3 extends over 14 amino acids. CDR3 coding DNA: TGTGCCAGCAGCTCCGACAGTAAGGGCGAAAAACTGTTTTTT. This gives the protein CASSSDSKGEKLFF.

This clonotype was counted ten times or more. This sequence joins TRBV4-1 and TRBJ2-7; 12 nucleotides agree with TRBD2. J was trimmed by 5 bases and V by 0 bases; bases with no gene match: 8. The CDR3 loop spans 17 amino acids. Germline CDR1 and CDR2: MGHRA and YSYEKL. The CDR3 reads CASSQESPSGRVNEQYF. In DNA form, the CDR3 reads TGCGCCAGCAGCCAAGAGTCCCCTAGCGGGAGGGTAAACGAGCAGTACTTC.

This clonotype appeared many times. The chain combines TRBV9 with TRBJ2-3, with D perhaps matching TRBD2 (6 bases). Trimming removed 3 bases at V and 6 bases at J, with 14 bases between. This CDR3 contains 14 residues. Germline V gene data show CDR1 as SGDLS and CDR2 as YYNGEE. The CDR3 DNA sequence: TGTGCCAGCAGCGCACTCGGGGGAGCCGATACGCAGTATTTT. Its translation: CASSALGGADTQYF.

This clonotype was recorded many times. In DNA, the CDR3 is TGTGCCAGCAGCCCCCGGACTAGCGGCGTGCATGAGCAGTTCTTC. Translated, it gives CASSPRTSGVHEQFF. This chain connects TRBV11-3 to TRBJ2-1, with 10 bases matching TRBD2. The CDR3 runs to 15 residues. CDR1 is SGHNT and CDR2 is YENEEA in the germline V gene. Trimming cost V 5 bases and J 8 bases; bases outside gene matches: 9.

With respect to this clonotype: With a much larger clone just one base away, this may be a read error. The chain is built from TRBV6-2 or TRBV6-3 and TRBJ2-2; the D is unclear. Germline CDR1 and CDR2: MNHEY and SVGEGT. V lost 5 bases, J lost 7 bases, and 14 bases lay in between. The CDR3 has 14 residues. The CDR3 DNA sequence: TGTGCCAGCAGTCACGGATCCTTGTTCGGGGAGCTGTTTTTT. Its translation is CASSHGSLFGELFF.

This clonotype was observed at least ten times. The rearrangement links TRBV7-2 to TRBJ2-7; D unclear. The germline CDR1 and CDR2 sequences are SGHTA and FQGNSA. The length of the CDR3 is 14 residues. Trimming pared 1 base from V and 5 bases from J, leaving 12 bases between. Here the CDR3 reads CASSLDMFRNEQYF. As DNA, the CDR3 is TGTGCCAGCAGCTTAGACATGTTCCGGAACGAGCAGTACTTC.

This clonotype has a count of ten or more. The chain couples TRBV11-2 to TRBJ2-7; D is unclear. The germline gives CDR1 SGHAT, CDR2 FQNNGV. This CDR3 has 10 residues. Between the trimmed V and J ends, which lost 6 bases and 5 bases, there was a span of 5 bases. CDR3 in amino acids: CASSWDEQYF. CDR3 sequence (DNA): TGTGCCAGCAGTTGGGACGAGCAGTACTTC.